What follows are 32 T cell receptor beta chains derived from one specimen sequenced in a study of blood T cell repertoires in COVID-19 (dated by TCRdb to between 2020 and 2021). Library preparation employed the immunoSEQ multiplex PCR assay. Held by TCRdb, this immuneACCESS table contains in-frame sequences only and omits some clones. Under half of the omission traces to an unresolved V gene where checked; the cause of the rest is unknown. The sample data list 250,000 or so clones, and around 90% of these were observed just once. Approximately 0.94% of the sample is taken by the ten largest. The sequenced material came from peripheral blood. These receptors were taken from a woman in her 40s who had recovered from COVID-19.

V gene TRBV2 combines with J gene TRBJ2-2; D not resolved. Germline values: CDR1 SNHLY, CDR2 FYNNEI. Trimming took 6 bases from V and 6 from J, leaving 5 bases between them. This CDR3 is built from 11 residues. The CDR3 region is CASRAPGELFF. The CDR3 region has the DNA TGTGCCAGCAGGGCCCCCGGGGAGCTGTTTTTT.

The CDR3 here is CASSTGQGLKRYQPQHF. The CDR3 nucleotides are TGTGCCAGTAGTACGGGACAGGGCCTAAAACGCTATCAGCCCCAGCATTTT. The rearrangement uses TRBV19 and TRBJ1-5, with 9 bases matching TRBD1. J lost 5 bases, V lost 4 bases, and 12 bases had no gene match. Per the germline V gene, CDR1 is LNHDA and CDR2 is SQIVND (reference sequence). The CDR3 length is 17 residues. Filled out from reference TRBV19 and TRBJ1-5, the complete variable domain reads DGGITQSPKYLFRKEGQNVTLSCEQNLNHDAMYWYRQDPGQGLRLIYYSQIVNDFQKGDIAEGYSVSREKKESFPLTVTSAQKNPTAFYLCASSTGQGLKRYQPQHFGDGTRLSIL.

The count of this clone is one. The genes are TRBV5-6 and TRBJ2-2, with D hard to call. The CDR3 has 12 residues. Germline CDR1 and CDR2: SGHDT and YYEEEE. V was pared by 5 bases and J by 7 bases, with 9 bases between. The CDR3 DNA reads TGTGCCAGCAGTTCCGTCGGCGGGGAGCTGTTTTTT. Translation gives CASSSVGGELFF.

CDR3 region: CASSSDSIEAFF. CDR3 in DNA: TGTGCCAGCAGTAGCGACAGCATTGAAGCTTTCTTT. The chain is built from TRBV2 and TRBJ1-1, with D perhaps matching TRBD1 (5 bases). V lost 5 bases and J 7 bases, leaving 11 bases between the germline ends. This CDR3 has 12 residues. Germline loops: CDR1 SNHLY, CDR2 FYNNEI. The whole variable domain, remainder taken from reference TRBV2 and TRBJ1-1, is EPEVTQTPSHQVTQMGQEVILRCVPISNHLYFYWYRQILGQKVEFLVSFYNNEISEKSEIFDDQFSVERPDGSNFTLKIRSTKLEDSAMYFCASSSDSIEAFFGQGTRLTVV.

The V gene is TRBV19, the J gene TRBJ1-1, with D tentatively TRBD1 (6 bases). Germline CDR1 is LNHDA and CDR2 is SQIVND (reference sequence). The V and J ends lost 0 bases and 0 bases respectively, with 17 bases between them. There are 18 residues in the CDR3. CDR3 loop: CASSIDPSVGQLNTEAFF. The CDR3 nucleotides read TGTGCCAGTAGTATAGATCCTTCCGTTGGACAGTTGAACACTGAAGCTTTCTTT.

The chain employs TRBV7-2 and TRBJ2-4, with D hard to call. The V end was cut by 5 bases, the J end by 9 bases, with 14 bases between. Germline V gives CDR1 SGHTA, CDR2 FQGNSA. This CDR3 has 13 amino acids. CDR3 residues: CASSSDPDGIQYF. The CDR3 region has the DNA TGTGCCAGCAGCAGCGACCCAGATGGCATTCAGTACTTC.

In DNA, the CDR3 is TGTGCCAGCAGTCAGCAGCGTAATAGCAATCAGCCCCAGCATTTT. This translates into CASSQQRNSNQPQHF. The V and J genes are TRBV6-5 and TRBJ1-5; D uncertain. Looked up from germline, CDR1 is MNHEY and CDR2 is SVGAGI. The CDR3 extends over 15 amino acids. V was shortened by 5 bases and J by 0 bases, with 11 bases between the two germline ends.

This clone was counted a few times. The rearrangement joins TRBV12-3 or TRBV12-4 to TRBJ1-1; D is unresolved. Trimming cost V 2 bases and J 0 bases, with 4 bases left between them. CDR3 length: 13 amino acids. The CDR3 nucleotides are TGTGCCAGCAGTTTACAGTTGAACACTGAAGCTTTCTTT. This codes for CASSLQLNTEAFF.

The chain carries TRBV4-1 and TRBJ1-2; possible D gene TRBD1, 6 bases. Trimming took 1 base from V and 2 from J, leaving 11 bases between them. From germline, CDR1 is MGHRA and CDR2 YSYEKL. The CDR3 extends over 15 amino acids. CDR3 bases: TGCGCCAGCAGCCAAGTACCGGGGGGCAACTATGGCTACACCTTC. Translating gives CASSQVPGGNYGYTF.

The chain employs TRBV5-1 and TRBJ2-5; D is perhaps TRBD2 (6 bases). This CDR3 is 15 amino acids long. Germline V gene sequence: CDR1 SGHRS, CDR2 YFSETQ. V was cut by 4 bases and J by 4 bases, with 17 bases left in between. The CDR3 nucleotides are TGCGCCAGCAGCCCCGCCGGGGGAGGCGGAGAGACCCAGTACTTC. This encodes CASSPAGGGGETQYF.

J is TRBJ2-3 and V is TRBV27, with D unresolved. Germline CDR1 is MNHEY and CDR2 is SMNVEV (reference sequence). V was pared by 6 bases and J by 5 bases, with 12 bases between. This CDR3 spans 13 amino acids. In nucleotides, the CDR3 is TGTGCCAGCAGCCTATCACTGCTAGATACGCAGTATTTT. Its protein product is CASSLSLLDTQYF.

V and J are TRBV4-1 and TRBJ2-1; 11 bases align to TRBD2. V lost 0 bases to trimming and J lost 12 bases; unmatched junction nucleotides: 7. The germline CDR1 and CDR2 sequences are MGHRA and YSYEKL. The CDR3 spans 15 residues. The CDR3 DNA follows: TGCGCCAGCAGCCAAGAGGCTAGCGGGAGGAGGGTGCAGTTCTTC. This encodes CASSQEASGRRVQFF.

V and J are TRBV27 and TRBJ1-5; D is perhaps TRBD1 (5 bases). V lost 0 bases and J 4 bases, leaving 7 bases between the germline ends. The CDR3 runs 14 residues. CDR1 is MNHEY, CDR2 SMNVEV, per germline (reference sequence). In DNA, the CDR3 is TGTGCCAGCAGTTTATCATCAGGGAATCAGCCCCAGCATTTT. Translated, it gives CASSLSSGNQPQHF.

J is TRBJ2-1 and V is TRBV10-1; TRBD2 might be the D (6 bases). Germline V gives CDR1 WNHNN, CDR2 SYGVQD (reference sequence). The CDR3 is 16 amino acids. V lost 3 bases, J lost 4 bases, and 16 bases lay in between. CDR3 in amino acids: CASSDHDAGRYNEQFF. CDR3 sequence (DNA): TGCGCCAGCAGTGATCACGACGCGGGGAGGTACAATGAGCAGTTCTTC.

The rearrangement joins TRBV3-1 (or the pseudogene TRBV3-2) to TRBJ2-2; D uncertain. With 4 bases removed from V and 6 bases from J, the gap between germline ends came to 6 bases. The length of the CDR3 is 12 residues. The germline V gene has CDR1 LGHDT and CDR2 YNNKEL (reference sequence). The CDR3 here is CASSPPSGELFF. CDR3 bases: TGTGCCAGCAGCCCCCCCTCCGGGGAGCTGTTTTTT.

V usage is TRBV5-1 and J usage is TRBJ2-3; TRBD1 aligns across 10 bases. The CDR3 totals 16 residues. Germline V gene lookup returns CDR1 SGHRS and CDR2 YFSETQ. CDR3 in DNA: TGCGTGACCGGGACAGGGGACGCCGTTAGCACAGATACGCAGTATTTT. It is translated as CVTGTGDAVSTDTQYF.

The gene calls are TRBV5-1 and TRBJ1-4; 9 bases are a match to TRBD1. In germline, CDR1 is SGHRS, CDR2 YFSETQ. The CDR3 sequence is 14 residues long. Trimming at V came to 1 base and at J to 8 bases, leaving 3 bases not matched to a gene. CDR3 sequence (DNA): TGCGCCAGCAGCTTGCGGGACAGGGACGAAAAACTGTTTTTT. This sequence encodes CASSLRDRDEKLFF.

This clone was counted a single time. V and J are TRBV5-4 and TRBJ1-1, with D perhaps TRBD1 (6 bases). The CDR3 is 14 amino acids. The germline V gene encodes CDR1 SGHNT and CDR2 YYREEE (reference sequence). V gave up 4 bases and J gave up 3 bases, with 13 bases separating them. Here the CDR3 reads CASSGRQEYTEAFF. As DNA, the CDR3 is TGTGCCAGCAGCGGCAGACAGGAATACACTGAAGCTTTCTTT.

The J gene is TRBJ2-5, the V gene TRBV12-2; the table's TRBD2 call for D was not verified on the DNA. TRBV12-2 constitutes a pseudogene. This CDR3 spans 20 amino acids. The CDR3 nucleotides read TGTGCAAGTCGCTTAGCCCTGTTCAGCGGGACTAGCGTCTGTGGAGAGACCCAGTACTTC. Its protein is CASRLALFSGTSVCGETQYF.

The V call is TRBV2, the J call TRBJ2-5; 8 bases map to TRBD1. V lost 6 bases, J lost 1 base, and 10 bases stayed unmatched. The CDR3 has 16 amino acids. CDR1 is SNHLY and CDR2 is FYNNEI in the germline V gene. Written as DNA, the CDR3 is TGTGCCAGCAGCCGGTCAGGGGGCGTTGTCCAAGAGACCCAGTACTTC. This codes for CASSRSGGVVQETQYF. Full variable domain (missing parts from reference TRBV2 and TRBJ2-5): EPEVTQTPSHQVTQMGQEVILRCVPISNHLYFYWYRQILGQKVEFLVSFYNNEISEKSEIFDDQFSVERPDGSNFTLKIRSTKLEDSAMYFCASSRSGGVVQETQYFGPGTRLLVL.

The chain carries TRBV28 and TRBJ2-2; 9 bases match TRBD1. This CDR3 spans 14 amino acids. The V segment lost 7 bases and the J segment 5 bases; nucleotides outside the gene matches: 5. The V gene's germline CDR1 is MDHEN and CDR2 SYDVKM. The CDR3 sequence is CASTGTGSTGELFF. CDR3 nucleotide sequence: TGTGCCAGCACCGGGACAGGGTCAACCGGGGAGCTGTTTTTT.

The rearrangement uses TRBV6-5 and TRBJ2-7; weak D call: TRBD2 (5 bases). CDR1 is MNHEY, CDR2 SVGAGI, per germline. This CDR3 contains 11 residues. Trimming removed 5 bases from V and 7 bases from J, with 9 bases in between. CDR3 sequence (DNA): TGTGCCAGCAGTAGAGGGTGGGAGCAGTACTTC. Its translation: CASSRGWEQYF.

The rearrangement joins TRBV6-5 to TRBJ2-5, with a weak D call TRBD2 (5 bases). The CDR3 sequence is 13 residues long. V was clipped by 6 bases and J by 5 bases, with 13 bases between them. The germline V gene encodes CDR1 MNHEY and CDR2 SVGAGI. In nucleotides, the CDR3 is TGTGCCAGCAGCCCCGGAGGAAGTGAGACCCAGTACTTC. Its protein product is CASSPGGSETQYF.

V gene TRBV3-1 (or the pseudogene TRBV3-2) combines with J gene TRBJ1-6, with D hard to call. CDR1 is LGHDT, CDR2 YNNKEL, per germline (reference sequence). This CDR3 is built from 13 residues. The ends were cut back, 0 bases at V and 6 bases at J, with 3 bases in the middle. CDR3 sequence (DNA): TGTGCCAGCAGCCAAGATCGTAATTCACCCCTCCACTTT. Translating it yields CASSQDRNSPLHF.

This clone was counted once. The chain joins TRBV4-2 to TRBJ2-7; D is ambiguous. V was trimmed by 0 bases and J by 0 bases, leaving 15 bases between them. This CDR3 has 17 residues. Looked up from germline, CDR1 is LGHNA and CDR2 is YNFKEQ. The CDR3: CASSQEAPRHSSYEQYF. The CDR3 bases are TGTGCCAGCAGCCAAGAGGCTCCCAGGCACTCCTCCTACGAGCAGTACTTC.

The rearrangement joins TRBV7-9 to TRBJ2-7; TRBD1 might be the D (6 bases). The length of the CDR3 is 14 residues. Trimming removed 1 base at V and 4 bases at J, with 11 bases between. CDR1 SEHNR and CDR2 FQNEAQ come from the germline V gene (reference sequence). The CDR3 loop reads CASSLGQARYEQYF. The DNA of the CDR3 is TGTGCCAGCAGCTTAGGACAGGCGAGGTACGAGCAGTACTTC.

The V and J genes are TRBV19 and TRBJ2-5; D is unclear. With 7 bases removed from V and 2 bases from J, the gap between germline ends came to 14 bases. The CDR3 spans 14 residues. In germline, CDR1 is LNHDA, CDR2 SQIVND (reference sequence). This CDR3 is CASTSHRQQETQYF. The DNA for the CDR3 is TGTGCCAGTACCTCCCATAGACAACAAGAGACCCAGTACTTC.

This chain joins TRBV24-1 and TRBJ2-1; TRBD2 aligns across 9 bases. The V segment lost 4 bases and the J segment 3 bases; nucleotides outside the gene matches: 9. Germline V gene sequence: CDR1 KGHDR, CDR2 SFDVKD. The CDR3 totals 17 residues. The DNA for the CDR3 is TGTGCCACCAGTGACCACCCGGGACTAGCTCTCTACAATGAGCAGTTCTTC. Its translation is CATSDHPGLALYNEQFF.

The rearrangement uses TRBV13 and TRBJ2-3, with 12 nucleotides matching TRBD2. V was clipped by 3 bases and J by 0 bases; unmatched bases: 10. CDR3 length: 19 residues. Germline V gene sequence: CDR1 PRHDT, CDR2 FYEKMQ (reference sequence). Here the CDR3 reads CASSFGRLAGGPSTDTQYF. CDR3 coding DNA: TGTGCCAGCAGCTTCGGCAGGCTAGCGGGAGGGCCTAGCACAGATACGCAGTATTTT.

J is TRBJ2-1 and V is TRBV29-1, with D unclear. V was clipped by 3 bases and J by 5 bases, with 2 bases between them. Germline V CDR1 and CDR2: SQVTM, ANQGSEA. The CDR3 runs 10 residues. The CDR3 nucleotides read TGCAGCGTTGACGACAATGAGCAGTTCTTC. It is translated as CSVDDNEQFF.

This chain uses TRBV10-1 with TRBJ2-1; TRBD1 might be the D (6 bases). V gave up 6 bases and J gave up 0 bases, with 9 bases separating them. The CDR3 consists of 14 residues. Germline CDR1 reads WNHNN; CDR2 reads SYGVQD (reference sequence). The CDR3 is CASSRDNSYNEQFF. CDR3 nucleotide sequence: TGCGCCAGCAGCCGGGACAACTCCTACAATGAGCAGTTCTTC.

The table lists this clone with a count of one. The rearrangement joins TRBV15 to TRBJ2-1; 11 bases line up with TRBD2. The length of the CDR3 is 16 residues. J lost 7 bases, V lost 0 bases, and 5 bases had no gene match. Germline loops: CDR1 LNHNV, CDR2 YYDKDF (reference sequence). CDR3 in amino acids: CATSRDPTSGGNEQFF. In DNA, the CDR3 is TGTGCCACCAGCAGAGATCCAACTAGCGGGGGTAATGAGCAGTTCTTC.